These T cell receptor beta chains were read from a single sample in a study of shared clonotypes between healthy human individuals. Sequencing was performed with immunoSEQ multiplex PCR; in TCRdb, only in-frame clones are kept and a portion is missing. The table includes some 2,000,000 clones, 85% to 95% detected once. The sequenced sample consisted of naive CD8+ T cells sorted from blood. The source of these receptors is a man younger than 30 in good health. The CDR3 runs from the conserved cysteine through the conserved F or W. A D gene is named only where the DNA matches it firmly. The listing skips clone size in some rows; elsewhere it reads once, few, many or a size class.

V: TRBV7-9
size: NA
D: NA
J: TRBJ2-7
DNA: TGTGCCAGCAGCCTATACGAGCAGGGGACCTACGAGCAGTACTTC
CDR3: CASSLYEQGTYEQYF

V: TRBV5-1
size: once
D: NA
J: TRBJ2-3
DNA: TGCGCCACCACCCCGCCGGGCACAGATACGCAGTATTTT
CDR3: CATTPPGTDTQYF

V: TRBV15
size: NA
D: NA
J: TRBJ2-5
DNA: TGTGCCACCAGCAGAGATCGAGGAGTGGAGACCCAGTACTTC
CDR3: CATSRDRGVETQYF

V: TRBV6-6
size: NA
D: NA
J: TRBJ1-6
DNA: TGTGCCAGCAGTTACAGCACAGGGTTCAATTCACCCCTCCACTTT
CDR3: CASSYSTGFNSPLHF

V: TRBV7-9
size: few
D: TRBD1
J: TRBJ1-2
DNA: TGTGCCAGCAGCTCCGGGACAGGGGATGGCTACACCTTC
CDR3: CASSSGTGDGYTF

V: TRBV9
size: NA
D: TRBD2
J: TRBJ2-7
DNA: TGTGCCAGCAGCGGTAGCGGGGGGGGCTACGAGCAGTACTTC
CDR3: CASSGSGGGYEQYF

V: TRBV4-1
size: NA
D: TRBD2
J: TRBJ2-7
DNA: TGCGCCAGCAGCCAAGAGTGGGGGGGAAGCTCCTACGAGCAGTACTTC
CDR3: CASSQEWGGSSYEQYF

V: TRBV6-5
size: NA
D: NA
J: TRBJ2-3
DNA: TGTGCCAGCAATAGGGGGGATACGCAGTATTTT
CDR3: CASNRGDTQYF

V: TRBV9
size: NA
D: NA
J: TRBJ2-5
DNA: TGTGCCAGCAGCGACAGGTACCAAGAGACCCAGTACTTC
CDR3: CASSDRYQETQYF

V: TRBV9
size: NA
D: NA
J: TRBJ2-7
DNA: TGTGCCAGCAGCGTCGACCCACAGACCTACGAGCAGTACTTC
CDR3: CASSVDPQTYEQYF

V: TRBV5-1
size: NA
D: NA
J: TRBJ1-1
DNA: TGCGCCAGCAACTTGGGGGCTGGCACTGAAGCTTTCTTT
CDR3: CASNLGAGTEAFF

V: TRBV5-1
size: once
D: NA
J: TRBJ2-7
DNA: TGCGCCAGCAGCTTGGGCGAGGGCGTTAAATACGAGCAGTACTTC
CDR3: CASSLGEGVKYEQYF

V: TRBV7-8
size: NA
D: NA
J: TRBJ2-1
DNA: TGTGCCAGCAGCCACCCAGGAGATGAGCAGTTCTTC
CDR3: CASSHPGDEQFF

V: TRBV6-5
size: NA
D: NA
J: TRBJ1-2
DNA: TGTGCCAGCAGTCTACTAGGGGGTTTAGGGTATGGCTACACCTTC
CDR3: CASSLLGGLGYGYTF

V: TRBV4-1
size: NA
D: NA
J: TRBJ1-5
DNA: TGCGCCAGCAGCCAAGATTTTGCCAGGGCGGATCAGCCCCAGCATTTT
CDR3: CASSQDFARADQPQHF

V: TRBV5-6
size: NA
D: NA
J: TRBJ1-6
DNA: TGTGCCAGCAGCCCGGGGCTTTCACCCCTCCACTTT
CDR3: CASSPGLSPLHF

V: TRBV11-2
size: NA
D: NA
J: TRBJ2-3
DNA: TGTGCCAGCAGCCCCTATAGAGTCAGCACAGATACGCAGTATTTT
CDR3: CASSPYRVSTDTQYF

V: TRBV13
size: NA
D: NA
J: TRBJ1-6
DNA: TGTGCCAGCAGCGTATGGACAGCCAATTCACCCCTCCACTTT
CDR3: CASSVWTANSPLHF

V: TRBV4-3
size: NA
D: NA
J: TRBJ2-7
DNA: TGCGCCAGCAGCCAAGCGGCAGGACCCGCCTACGAGCAGTACTTC
CDR3: CASSQAAGPAYEQYF

V: TRBV4-1
size: NA
D: NA
J: TRBJ2-5
DNA: TGCGCCAGCAGCCAAGATCCTCACCCCAAGGAGACCCAGTACTTC
CDR3: CASSQDPHPKETQYF

V: TRBV7-9
size: once
D: TRBD2
J: TRBJ2-7
DNA: TGTGCCAGCAGCTTAGGAGGGACTAGCGTGTCCTACGAGCAGTACTTC
CDR3: CASSLGGTSVSYEQYF

V: TRBV5-1
size: NA
D: NA
J: TRBJ1-2
DNA: TGCGCCAGCAGCTTGGATACCGGGTCTGGGCCCCTCTATGGCTACACCTTC
CDR3: CASSLDTGSGPLYGYTF

V: TRBV6-6
size: NA
D: NA
J: TRBJ2-2
DNA: TGTGCCAGCAGCGGGGACTTCGGATACACCGGGGAGCTGTTTTTT
CDR3: CASSGDFGYTGELFF

V: TRBV11-3
size: NA
D: NA
J: TRBJ2-2
DNA: TGTGCCAGCAGCTTCTCCGGGGGAAACGGGGAGCTGTTTTTT
CDR3: CASSFSGGNGELFF

V: TRBV13
size: NA
D: NA
J: TRBJ2-5
DNA: TGTGCCAGCAGCTTCAGTTCAAAAGAGACCCAGTACTTC
CDR3: CASSFSSKETQYF

V: TRBV18
size: NA
D: NA
J: TRBJ2-7
DNA: TGTGCCAGCTCACCGCCCTCATACTCCTACGAGCAGTACTTC
CDR3: CASSPPSYSYEQYF

V: TRBV28
size: once
D: TRBD1
J: TRBJ1-2
DNA: TGTGCCAGCAGTGACAGGGGGCCTCATGGCTACACCTTC
CDR3: CASSDRGPHGYTF

V: TRBV4-1
size: NA
D: NA
J: TRBJ1-2
DNA: TGCGCCAGCAGCCAAGACTCCGAATCGTGGGTAAACTATGGCTACACCTTC
CDR3: CASSQDSESWVNYGYTF